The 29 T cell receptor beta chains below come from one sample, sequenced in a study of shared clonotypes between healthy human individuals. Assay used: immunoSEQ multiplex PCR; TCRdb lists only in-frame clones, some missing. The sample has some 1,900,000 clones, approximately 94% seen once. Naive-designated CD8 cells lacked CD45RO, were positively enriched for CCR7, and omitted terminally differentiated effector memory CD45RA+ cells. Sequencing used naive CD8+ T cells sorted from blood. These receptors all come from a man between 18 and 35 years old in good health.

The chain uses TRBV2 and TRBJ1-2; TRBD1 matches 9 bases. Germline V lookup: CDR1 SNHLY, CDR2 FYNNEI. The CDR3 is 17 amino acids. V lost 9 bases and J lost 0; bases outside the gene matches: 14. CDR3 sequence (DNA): TGTGCCAGTCTGGGCCCGACAGGGGGAGTAACTAACTATGGCTACACCTTC. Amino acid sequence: CASLGPTGGVTNYGYTF. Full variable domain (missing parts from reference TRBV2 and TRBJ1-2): EPEVTQTPSHQVTQMGQEVILRCVPISNHLYFYWYRQILGQKVEFLVSFYNNEISEKSEIFDDQFSVERPDGSNFTLKIRSTKLEDSAMYFCASLGPTGGVTNYGYTFGSGTRLTVV.

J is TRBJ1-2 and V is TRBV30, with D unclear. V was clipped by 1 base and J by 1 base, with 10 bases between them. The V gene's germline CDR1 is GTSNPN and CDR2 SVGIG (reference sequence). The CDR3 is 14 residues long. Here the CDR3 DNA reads TGTGCCTGGAGTGATGGACGGAATAACTATGGCTACACCTTC. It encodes CAWSDGRNNYGYTF.

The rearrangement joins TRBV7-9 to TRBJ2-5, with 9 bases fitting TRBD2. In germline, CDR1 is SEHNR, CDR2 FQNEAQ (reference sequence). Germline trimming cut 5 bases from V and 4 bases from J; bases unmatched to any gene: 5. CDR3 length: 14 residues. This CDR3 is CASSPQTSGETQYF. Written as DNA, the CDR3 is TGTGCCAGCAGCCCCCAGACTAGCGGAGAGACCCAGTACTTC.

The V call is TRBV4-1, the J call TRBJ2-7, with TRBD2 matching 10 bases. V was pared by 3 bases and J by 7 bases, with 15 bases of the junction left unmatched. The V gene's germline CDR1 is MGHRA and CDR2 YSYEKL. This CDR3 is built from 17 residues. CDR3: CASSQDSVASGSREQYF. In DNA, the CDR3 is TGCGCCAGCAGCCAGGATAGTGTGGCTAGCGGGAGTAGAGAGCAGTACTTC.

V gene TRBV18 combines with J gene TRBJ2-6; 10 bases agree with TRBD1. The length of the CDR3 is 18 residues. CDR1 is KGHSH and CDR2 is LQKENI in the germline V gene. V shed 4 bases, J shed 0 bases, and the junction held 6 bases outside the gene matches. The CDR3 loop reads CASSRDRGFSSGANVLTF. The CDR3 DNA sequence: TGTGCCAGCTCACGGGACAGGGGATTCAGCTCTGGGGCCAACGTCCTGACTTTC.

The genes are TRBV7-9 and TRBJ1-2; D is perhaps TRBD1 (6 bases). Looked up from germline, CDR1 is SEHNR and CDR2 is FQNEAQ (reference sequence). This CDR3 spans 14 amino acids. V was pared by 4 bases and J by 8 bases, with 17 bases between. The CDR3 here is CASSSYRELGGYTF. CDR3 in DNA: TGTGCCAGCAGCTCCTACAGGGAGCTGGGAGGCTACACCTTC.

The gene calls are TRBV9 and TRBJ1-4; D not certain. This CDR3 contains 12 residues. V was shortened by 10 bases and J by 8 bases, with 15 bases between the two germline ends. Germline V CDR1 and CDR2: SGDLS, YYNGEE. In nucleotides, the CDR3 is TGTGCCGGCGACCCGGGCCAGGAAAAACTGTTTTTT. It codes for CAGDPGQEKLFF.

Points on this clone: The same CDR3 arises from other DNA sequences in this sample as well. The CDR3 protein is CASSPPNTGELFF. For the CDR3, the DNA is TGTGCCAGCTCACCCCCGAACACCGGGGAGCTGTTTTTT. This rearrangement joins TRBV18 to TRBJ2-2, with D unresolved. There are 13 residues in the CDR3. Per the germline V gene, CDR1 is KGHSH and CDR2 is LQKENI. Trimming removed 3 bases from V and 0 bases from J, with 2 bases in between.

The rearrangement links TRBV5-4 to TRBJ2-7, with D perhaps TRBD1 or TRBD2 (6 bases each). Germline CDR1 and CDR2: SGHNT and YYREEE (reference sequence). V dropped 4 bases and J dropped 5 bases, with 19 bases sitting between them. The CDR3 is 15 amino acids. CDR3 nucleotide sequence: TGTGCCAGCAGCCTGACGATAGGGGGGTTAGACGAGCAGTACTTC. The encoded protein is CASSLTIGGLDEQYF.

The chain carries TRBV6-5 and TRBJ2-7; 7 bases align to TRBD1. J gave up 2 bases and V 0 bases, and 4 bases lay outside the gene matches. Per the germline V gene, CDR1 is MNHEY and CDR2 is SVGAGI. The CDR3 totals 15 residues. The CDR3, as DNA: TGTGCCAGCAGTTACTCCCGGGACAGTGCCTACGAGCAGTACTTC. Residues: CASSYSRDSAYEQYF.

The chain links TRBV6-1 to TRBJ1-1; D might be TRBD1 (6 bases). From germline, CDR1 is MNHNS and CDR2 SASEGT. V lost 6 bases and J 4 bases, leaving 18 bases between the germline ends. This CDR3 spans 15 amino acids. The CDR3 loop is CASSEGEVLGTEAFF. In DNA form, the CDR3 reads TGTGCCAGCAGCGAGGGGGAGGTGCTGGGCACTGAAGCTTTCTTT.

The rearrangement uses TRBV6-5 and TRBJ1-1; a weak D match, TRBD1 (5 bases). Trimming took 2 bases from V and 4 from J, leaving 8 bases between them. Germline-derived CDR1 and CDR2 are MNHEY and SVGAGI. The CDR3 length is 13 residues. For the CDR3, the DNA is TGTGCCAGCAGTTACACTGGGGCCACTGAAGCTTTCTTT. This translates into CASSYTGATEAFF.

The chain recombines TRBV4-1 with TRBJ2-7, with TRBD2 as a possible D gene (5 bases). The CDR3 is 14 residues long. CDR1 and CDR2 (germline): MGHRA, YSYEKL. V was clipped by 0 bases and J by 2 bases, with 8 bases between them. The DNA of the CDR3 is TGCGCCAGCAGCCAAGAGGCGAGGGCCTACGAGCAGTACTTC. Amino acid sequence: CASSQEARAYEQYF.

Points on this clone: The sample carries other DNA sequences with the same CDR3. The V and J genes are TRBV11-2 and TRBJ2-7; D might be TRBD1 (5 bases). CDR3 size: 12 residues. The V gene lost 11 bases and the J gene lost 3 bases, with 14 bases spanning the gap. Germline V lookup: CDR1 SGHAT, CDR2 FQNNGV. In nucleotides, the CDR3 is TGTGCCTCCTCCGGAGACAGCTACGAGCAGTACTTC. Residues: CASSGDSYEQYF.

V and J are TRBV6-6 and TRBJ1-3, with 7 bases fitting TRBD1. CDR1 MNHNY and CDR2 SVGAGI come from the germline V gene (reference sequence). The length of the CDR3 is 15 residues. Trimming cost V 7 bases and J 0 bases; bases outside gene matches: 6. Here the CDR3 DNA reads TGTGCCAGCAAGAAGGGGGCCCTCTCTGGAAACACCATATATTTT. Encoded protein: CASKKGALSGNTIYF.

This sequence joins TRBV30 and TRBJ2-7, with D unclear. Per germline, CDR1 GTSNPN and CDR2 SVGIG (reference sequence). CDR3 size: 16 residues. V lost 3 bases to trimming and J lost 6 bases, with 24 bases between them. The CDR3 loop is CAWSNPTLSERSEQYF. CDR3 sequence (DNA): TGTGCCTGGAGCAACCCTACGTTGTCCGAGCGTTCCGAGCAGTACTTC.

The CDR3 nucleotides are TGCGCCAGCAGCGCCGGGACTAGCGGGACAGGGGGGGCTTTGACCCAGTACTTC. It codes for CASSAGTSGTGGALTQYF. V usage is TRBV4-3 and J usage is TRBJ2-5, with 13 bases aligning to TRBD2. Trimming cost V 5 bases and J 7 bases; bases outside gene matches: 16. Germline CDR1 and CDR2: LGHNA and YSLEER. This CDR3 has 18 residues.

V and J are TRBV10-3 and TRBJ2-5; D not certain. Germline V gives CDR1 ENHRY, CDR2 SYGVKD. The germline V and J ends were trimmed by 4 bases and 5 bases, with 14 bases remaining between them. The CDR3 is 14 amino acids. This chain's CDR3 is CAISGYLSGETQYF. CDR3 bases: TGTGCCATCAGTGGCTACCTGTCTGGGGAGACCCAGTACTTC.

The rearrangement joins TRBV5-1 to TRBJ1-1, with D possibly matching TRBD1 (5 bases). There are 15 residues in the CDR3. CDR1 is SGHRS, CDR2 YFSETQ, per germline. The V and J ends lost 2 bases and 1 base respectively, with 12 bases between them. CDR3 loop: CASSLTGTGNTEAFF. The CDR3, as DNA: TGCGCCAGCAGCTTAACCGGGACGGGGAACACTGAAGCTTTCTTT.

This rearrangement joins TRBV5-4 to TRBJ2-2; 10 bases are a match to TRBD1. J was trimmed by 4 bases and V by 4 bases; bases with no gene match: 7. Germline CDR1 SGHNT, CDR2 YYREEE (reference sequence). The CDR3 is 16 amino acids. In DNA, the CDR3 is TGTGCCAGCAGCGGGACAGGGGTAAGCGGCACCGGGGAGCTGTTTTTT. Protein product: CASSGTGVSGTGELFF.

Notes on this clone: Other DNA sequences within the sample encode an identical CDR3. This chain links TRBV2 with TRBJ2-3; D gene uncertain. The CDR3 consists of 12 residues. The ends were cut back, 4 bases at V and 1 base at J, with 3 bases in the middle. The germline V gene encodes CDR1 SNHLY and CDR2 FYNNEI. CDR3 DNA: TGTGCCAGCAGTGTGCGCACAGATACGCAGTATTTT. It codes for CASSVRTDTQYF.

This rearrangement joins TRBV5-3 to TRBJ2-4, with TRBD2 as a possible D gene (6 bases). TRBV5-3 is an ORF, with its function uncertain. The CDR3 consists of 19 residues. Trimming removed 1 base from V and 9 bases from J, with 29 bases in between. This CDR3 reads CARSLRSERAGPGWVIQYF. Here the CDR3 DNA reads TGTGCCAGAAGCTTGAGGTCTGAAAGGGCGGGACCGGGGTGGGTCATTCAGTACTTC.

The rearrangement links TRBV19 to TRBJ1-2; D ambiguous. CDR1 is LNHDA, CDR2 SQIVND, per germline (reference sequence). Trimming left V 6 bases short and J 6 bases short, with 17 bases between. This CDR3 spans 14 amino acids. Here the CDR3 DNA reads TGTGCCAGTAGCACCTGGAATGGTAAAGATGGCTACACCTTC. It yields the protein CASSTWNGKDGYTF.

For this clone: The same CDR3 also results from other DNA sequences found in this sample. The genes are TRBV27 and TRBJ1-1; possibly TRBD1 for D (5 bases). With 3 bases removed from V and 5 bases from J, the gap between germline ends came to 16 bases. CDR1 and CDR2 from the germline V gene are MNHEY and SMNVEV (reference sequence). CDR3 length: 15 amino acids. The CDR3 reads CASSFQGGSVTEAFF. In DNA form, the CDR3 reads TGTGCCAGCAGTTTCCAGGGAGGGTCTGTGACTGAAGCTTTCTTT.

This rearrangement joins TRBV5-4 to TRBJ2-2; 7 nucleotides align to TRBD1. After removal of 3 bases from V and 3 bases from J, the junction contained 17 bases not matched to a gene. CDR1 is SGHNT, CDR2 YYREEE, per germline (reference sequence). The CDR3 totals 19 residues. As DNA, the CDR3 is TGTGCCAGCAGCTGGGGAAATTTTTTAGGGGGCGCGGACACCGGGGAGCTGTTTTTT. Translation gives CASSWGNFLGGADTGELFF.

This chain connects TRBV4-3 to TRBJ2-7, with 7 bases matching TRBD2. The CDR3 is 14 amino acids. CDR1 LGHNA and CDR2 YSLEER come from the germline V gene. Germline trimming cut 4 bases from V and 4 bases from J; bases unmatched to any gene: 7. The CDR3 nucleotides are TGCGCCAGCAGCCGCATTCTAGCGGATTACGAGCAGTACTTC. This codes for CASSRILADYEQYF.

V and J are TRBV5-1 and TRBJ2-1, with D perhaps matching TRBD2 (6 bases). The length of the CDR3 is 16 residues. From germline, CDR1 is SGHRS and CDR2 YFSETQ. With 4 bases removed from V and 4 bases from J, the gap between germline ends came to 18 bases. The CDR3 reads CASSPGLGGVYNEQFF. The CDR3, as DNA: TGCGCCAGCAGCCCGGGCTTGGGGGGAGTTTACAATGAGCAGTTCTTC.

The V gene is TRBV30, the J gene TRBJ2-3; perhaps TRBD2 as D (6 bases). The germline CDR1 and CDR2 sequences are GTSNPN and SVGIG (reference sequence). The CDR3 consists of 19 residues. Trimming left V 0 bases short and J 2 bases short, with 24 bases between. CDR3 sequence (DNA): TGTGCCTGGAGTGTACCTGGGCGGGAAGGGTTCAAAGACACAGATACGCAGTATTTT. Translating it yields CAWSVPGREGFKDTDTQYF.

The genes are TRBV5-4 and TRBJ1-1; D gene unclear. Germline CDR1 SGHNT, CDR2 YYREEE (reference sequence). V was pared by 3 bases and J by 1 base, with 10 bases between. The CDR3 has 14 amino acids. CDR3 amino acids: CASSSTAGNTEAFF. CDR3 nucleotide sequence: TGTGCCAGCAGCTCGACGGCCGGGAACACTGAAGCTTTCTTT.